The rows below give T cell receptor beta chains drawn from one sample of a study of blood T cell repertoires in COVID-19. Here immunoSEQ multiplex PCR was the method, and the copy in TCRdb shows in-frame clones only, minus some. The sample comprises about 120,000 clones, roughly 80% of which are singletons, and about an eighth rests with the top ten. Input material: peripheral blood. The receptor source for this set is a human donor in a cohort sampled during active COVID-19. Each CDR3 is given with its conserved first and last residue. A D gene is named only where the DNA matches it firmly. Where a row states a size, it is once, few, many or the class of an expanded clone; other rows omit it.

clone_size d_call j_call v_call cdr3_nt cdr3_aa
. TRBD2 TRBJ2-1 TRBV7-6 TGTGCCAGCAGCTTAGGCGGGGGGGCCTACAATGAGCAGTTCTTC CASSLGGGAYNEQFF
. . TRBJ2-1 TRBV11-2 TGTGCCAGCAGCCATACGGACAGATTATATAATGAGCAGTTCTTC CASSHTDRLYNEQFF
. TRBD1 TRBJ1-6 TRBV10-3 TGTGCCATCAGAAGGGACAGCTCTAATTCACCCCTCCACTTT CAIRRDSSNSPLHF
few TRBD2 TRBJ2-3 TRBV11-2 TGTGCCAGCGTGACGACTAGCGGGGGGGCGTTTAGCACAGATACGCAGTATTTT CASVTTSGGAFSTDTQYF
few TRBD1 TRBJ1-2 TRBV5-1 TGCGCCAGCAGCCCGACGGGACAGGGGGCATTTTCAAACTATGGCTACACCTTC CASSPTGQGAFSNYGYTF
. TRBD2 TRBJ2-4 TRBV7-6 TGTGCCAGCAGCTTAGGGGGGGGCAAAAACATTCAGTACTTC CASSLGGGKNIQYF
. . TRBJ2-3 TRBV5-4 TGTGCCAGCATCTCGGAGGGGGGAGGGACAGATACGCAGTATTTT CASISEGGGTDTQYF
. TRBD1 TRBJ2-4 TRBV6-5 TGTGCCAGCAGCCGGACAGGCGACGAATCAAACATTCAGTACTTC CASSRTGDESNIQYF
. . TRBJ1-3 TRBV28 TGTGCCAGTCACCGGGGCTCTGGAAACACCATATATTTT CASHRGSGNTIYF
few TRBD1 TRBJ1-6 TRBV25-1 TGTGCCAGCACCGGACAGGGAAGGAATTCACCCCTCCACTTT CASTGQGRNSPLHF
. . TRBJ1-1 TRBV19 TGTGCCAGTAGTCCGAACATCCTGAACACTGAAGCTTTCTTT CASSPNILNTEAFF
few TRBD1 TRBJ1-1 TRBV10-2 TGCGCCAGCAGCGTTGTCGGCTGGCCAGGGGGCGGGAGGAACACTGAAGCTTTCTTT CASSVVGWPGGGRNTEAFF
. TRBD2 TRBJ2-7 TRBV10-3 TGTGCCATCAAGCCTAGCGGGGGGGCCGTTTCCTACGAGCAGTACTTC CAIKPSGGAVSYEQYF
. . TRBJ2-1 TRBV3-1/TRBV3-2 TGTGCCAGCAGCCAAGATCTTACCGGGGGTTATGGTGAGCAGTTCTTC CASSQDLTGGYGEQFF
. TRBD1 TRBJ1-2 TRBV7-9 TGTGCCAGCAGCTTAGTTGGACAGGGGGAACCCAACTATGGCTACACCTTC CASSLVGQGEPNYGYTF
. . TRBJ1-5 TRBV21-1 TGTGCCAGCAGCCCTCCGGGTGGGAGTAGCAATCAGCCCCAGCATTTT CASSPPGGSSNQPQHF
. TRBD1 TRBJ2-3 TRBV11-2 TGTGCCAGCAGTCACGGACAGGGGGCGTCAGATACGCAGTATTTT CASSHGQGASDTQYF
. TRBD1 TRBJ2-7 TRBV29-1 TGCAGCGTTGAGGACAGGAGCTACGAGCAGTACTTC CSVEDRSYEQYF
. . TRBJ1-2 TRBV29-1 TGCAGCGTTGAACTGCAGGGACTCATCTATGGCTACACCTTC CSVELQGLIYGYTF
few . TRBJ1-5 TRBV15 TGTGCCACCAGCAGGGAGGGACTGGTATGGCAGCCCCAGCATTTT CATSREGLVWQPQHF
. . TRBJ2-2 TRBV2 TGTGCCAGCAGGGTCGGGGTCGGGGAGCTGTTTTTT CASRVGVGELFF
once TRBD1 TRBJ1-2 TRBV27 TGTGCCAGCACTATAGGGGGCGAATACAACTATGGCTACACCTTC CASTIGGEYNYGYTF
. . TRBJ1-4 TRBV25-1 TGTGCCAGCAGTGTGGCCAGGGGAGATGAAAAACTGTTTTTT CASSVARGDEKLFF
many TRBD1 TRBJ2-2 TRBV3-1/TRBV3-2 TGTGCCAGCAGCCAAGAACAGGGGTCGAACACCGGGGAGCTGTTTTTT CASSQEQGSNTGELFF